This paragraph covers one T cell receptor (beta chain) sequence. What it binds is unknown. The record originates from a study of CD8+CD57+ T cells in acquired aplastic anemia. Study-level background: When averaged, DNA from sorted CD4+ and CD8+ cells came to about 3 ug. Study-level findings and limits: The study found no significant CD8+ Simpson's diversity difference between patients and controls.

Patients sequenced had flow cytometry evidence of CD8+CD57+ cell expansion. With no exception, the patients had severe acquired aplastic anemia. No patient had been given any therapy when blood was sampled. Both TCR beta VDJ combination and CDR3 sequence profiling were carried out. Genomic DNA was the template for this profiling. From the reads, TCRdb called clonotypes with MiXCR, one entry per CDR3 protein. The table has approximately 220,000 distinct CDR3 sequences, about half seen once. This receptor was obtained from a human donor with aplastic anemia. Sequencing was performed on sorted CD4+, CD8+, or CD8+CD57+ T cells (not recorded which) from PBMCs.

The CDR3 bases are TGTGCCAGCAACCCCTTCGGGGGGCAAGAGACCCAGTACTTC. Protein: CASNPFGGQETQYF. The chain has TRBV3-1 and TRBJ2-5; 7 bases are a match to TRBD2. With V trimmed by 7 bases and J by 2 bases, 7 bases remained unmatched. Germline V gene lookup returns CDR1 LGHDT and CDR2 YNNKEL (reference sequence). The CDR3 is 14 residues long.